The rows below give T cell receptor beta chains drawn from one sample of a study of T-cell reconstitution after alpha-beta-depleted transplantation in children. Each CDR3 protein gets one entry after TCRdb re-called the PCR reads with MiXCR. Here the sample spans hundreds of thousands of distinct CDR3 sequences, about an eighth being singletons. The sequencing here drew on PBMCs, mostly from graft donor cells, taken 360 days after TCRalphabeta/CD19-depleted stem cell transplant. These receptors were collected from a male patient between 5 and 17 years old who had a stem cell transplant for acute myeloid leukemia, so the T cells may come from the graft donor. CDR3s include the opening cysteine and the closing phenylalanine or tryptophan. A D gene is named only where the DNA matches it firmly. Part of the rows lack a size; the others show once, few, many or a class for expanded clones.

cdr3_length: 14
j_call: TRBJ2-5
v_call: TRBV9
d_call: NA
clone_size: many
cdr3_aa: CASSVGQAEETQYF
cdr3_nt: TGTGCCAGCAGCGTAGGCCAGGCCGAAGAGACCCAGTACTTC

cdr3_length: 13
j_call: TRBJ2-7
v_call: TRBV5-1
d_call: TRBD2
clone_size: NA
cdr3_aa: CASFGLAGGEQYF
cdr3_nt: TGCGCCAGCTTCGGACTAGCGGGAGGCGAGCAGTACTTC

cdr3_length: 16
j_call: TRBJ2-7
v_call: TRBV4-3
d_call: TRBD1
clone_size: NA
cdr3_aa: CASSQDQGQGSNEQYF
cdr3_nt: TGCGCCAGCAGCCAAGATCAGGGACAGGGCAGCAACGAGCAGTACTTC

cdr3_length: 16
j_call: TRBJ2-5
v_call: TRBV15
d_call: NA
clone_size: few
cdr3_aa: CATSRDLTSYRETQYF
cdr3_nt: TGTGCCACCAGCAGAGACCTTACGAGCTACAGGGAGACCCAGTACTTC

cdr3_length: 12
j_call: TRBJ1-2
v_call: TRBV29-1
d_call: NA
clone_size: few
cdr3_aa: CSVPAGLGGYTF
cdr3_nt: TGCAGCGTCCCGGCTGGTTTGGGTGGCTACACCTTC

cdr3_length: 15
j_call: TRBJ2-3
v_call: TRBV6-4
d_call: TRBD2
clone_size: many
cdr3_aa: CASSSLAGVGDTQYF
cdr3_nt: TGTGCCAGCAGTTCTCTAGCGGGAGTAGGAGATACGCAGTATTTT

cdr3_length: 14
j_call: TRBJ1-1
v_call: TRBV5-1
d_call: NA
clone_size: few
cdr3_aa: CASSPYRANTEAFF
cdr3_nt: TGCGCCAGCAGCCCCTACAGGGCGAACACTGAAGCTTTCTTT

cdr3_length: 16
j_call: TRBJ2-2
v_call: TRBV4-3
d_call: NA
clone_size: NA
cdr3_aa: CASSQPPQLGTGELFF
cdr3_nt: TGCGCCAGCAGCCAACCGCCCCAGTTGGGAACCGGGGAGCTGTTTTTT

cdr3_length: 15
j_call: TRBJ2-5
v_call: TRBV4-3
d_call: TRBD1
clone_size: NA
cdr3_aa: CASSRHRGPQETQYF
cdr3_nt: TGCGCCAGCAGCCGCCACAGGGGCCCCCAAGAGACCCAGTACTTC

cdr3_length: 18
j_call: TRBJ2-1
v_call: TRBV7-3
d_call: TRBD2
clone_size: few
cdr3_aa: CASSLTPLAGGPYNEQFF
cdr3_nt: TGTGCCAGCAGCTTAACGCCCCTAGCGGGAGGGCCCTACAATGAGCAGTTCTTC

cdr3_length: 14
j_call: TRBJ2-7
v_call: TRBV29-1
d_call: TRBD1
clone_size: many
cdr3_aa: CSGTGQGPSYEQYF
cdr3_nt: TGCAGCGGCACAGGACAGGGGCCATCCTACGAGCAGTACTTC

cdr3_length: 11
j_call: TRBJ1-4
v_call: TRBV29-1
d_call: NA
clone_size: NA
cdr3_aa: CSVNRDEKLFF
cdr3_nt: TGCAGCGTTAACAGGGATGAAAAACTGTTTTTT

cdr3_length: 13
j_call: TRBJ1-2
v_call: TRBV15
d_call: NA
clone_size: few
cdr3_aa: CATSRVGDEGYTF
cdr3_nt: TGTGCCACCAGCAGAGTCGGGGACGAAGGCTACACCTTC

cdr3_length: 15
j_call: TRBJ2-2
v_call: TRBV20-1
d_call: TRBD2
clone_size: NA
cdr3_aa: CSALGTRGGTGELFF
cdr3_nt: TGCAGTGCCCTCGGGACTAGAGGGGGGACCGGGGAGCTGTTTTTT

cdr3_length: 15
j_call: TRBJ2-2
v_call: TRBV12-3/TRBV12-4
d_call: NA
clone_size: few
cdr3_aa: CASRGGSSNTGELFF
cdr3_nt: TGTGCCAGCAGGGGCGGGTCCTCGAACACCGGGGAGCTGTTTTTT

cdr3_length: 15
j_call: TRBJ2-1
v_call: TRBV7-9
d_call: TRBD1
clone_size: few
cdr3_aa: CASSGYRGPYNEQFF
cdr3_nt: TGTGCCAGCAGCGGTTACAGGGGCCCGTACAATGAGCAGTTCTTC

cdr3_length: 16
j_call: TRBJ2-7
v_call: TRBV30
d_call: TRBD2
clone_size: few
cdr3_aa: CAWSGSRLALSYEQYF
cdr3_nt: TGTGCCTGGAGTGGGTCGAGACTAGCGCTAAGCTACGAGCAGTACTTC

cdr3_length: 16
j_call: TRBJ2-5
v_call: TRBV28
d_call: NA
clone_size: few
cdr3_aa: CASSLGLASFIETQYF
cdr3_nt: TGTGCCAGCAGTTTAGGGCTAGCTAGTTTCATTGAGACCCAGTACTTC

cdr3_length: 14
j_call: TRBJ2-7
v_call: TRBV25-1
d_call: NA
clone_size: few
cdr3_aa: CASSPIRDTREQYF
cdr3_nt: TGTGCCAGCAGCCCGATCCGGGACACCCGCGAGCAGTACTTC

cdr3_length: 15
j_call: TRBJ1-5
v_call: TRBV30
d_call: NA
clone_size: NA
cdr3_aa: CAWSAGGANNQPQHF
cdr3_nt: TGTGCCTGGAGCGCCGGGGGGGCCAACAATCAGCCCCAGCATTTT

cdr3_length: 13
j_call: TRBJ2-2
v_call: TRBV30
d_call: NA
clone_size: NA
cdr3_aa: CAWSRRTTGELFF
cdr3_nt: TGTGCCTGGAGTAGGCGGACCACCGGGGAGCTGTTTTTT

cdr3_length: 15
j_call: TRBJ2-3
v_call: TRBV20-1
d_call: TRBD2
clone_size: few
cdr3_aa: CSAPPLGGGKDTQYF
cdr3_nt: TGCAGTGCCCCCCCCCTGGGGGGGGGAAAAGATACGCAGTATTTT

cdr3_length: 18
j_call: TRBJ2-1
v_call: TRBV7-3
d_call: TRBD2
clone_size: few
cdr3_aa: CASSPRTSGRLSYNEQFF
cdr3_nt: TGTGCCAGCAGCCCGCGGACTAGCGGGAGACTGTCCTACAATGAGCAGTTCTTC

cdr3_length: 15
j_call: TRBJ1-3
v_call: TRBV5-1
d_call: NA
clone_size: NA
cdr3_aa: CASSYAEGPGNTIYF
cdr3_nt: TGCGCCAGCAGCTATGCCGAGGGACCTGGAAACACCATATATTTT

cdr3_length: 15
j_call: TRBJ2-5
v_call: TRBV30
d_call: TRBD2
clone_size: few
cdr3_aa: CAWSVSLAGPGTQYF
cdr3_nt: TGTGCCTGGAGTGTCTCCCTAGCGGGTCCCGGGACCCAGTACTTC

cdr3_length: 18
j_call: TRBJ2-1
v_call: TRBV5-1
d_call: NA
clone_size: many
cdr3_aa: CASSFSQYWASSYNEQFF
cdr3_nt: TGCGCCAGCAGCTTTTCACAGTATTGGGCTAGCTCCTACAATGAGCAGTTCTTC

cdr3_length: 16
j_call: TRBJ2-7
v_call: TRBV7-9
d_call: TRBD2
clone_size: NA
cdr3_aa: CASSFRKGLANYEQYF
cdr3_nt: TGTGCCAGCAGCTTTCGGAAGGGACTAGCGAACTACGAGCAGTACTTC

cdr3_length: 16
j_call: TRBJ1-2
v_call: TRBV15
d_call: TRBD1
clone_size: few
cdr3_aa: CATSRADRVENYGYTF
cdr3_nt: TGTGCCACCAGCAGAGCTGACAGGGTGGAGAACTATGGCTACACCTTC

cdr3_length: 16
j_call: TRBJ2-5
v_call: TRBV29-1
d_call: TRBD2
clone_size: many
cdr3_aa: CSVEPASGRRQETQYF
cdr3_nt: TGCAGCGTTGAACCGGCTAGCGGGAGGAGACAAGAGACCCAGTACTTC

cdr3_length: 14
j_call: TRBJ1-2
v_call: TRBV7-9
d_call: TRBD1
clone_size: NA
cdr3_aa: CASSAGTEVYGYTF
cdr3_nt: TGTGCCAGCAGCGCTGGGACAGAGGTTTATGGCTACACCTTC

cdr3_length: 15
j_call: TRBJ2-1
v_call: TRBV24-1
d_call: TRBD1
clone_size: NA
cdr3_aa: CATNTGQGLYNEQFF
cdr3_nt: TGTGCCACCAACACCGGACAGGGGTTATACAATGAGCAGTTCTTC

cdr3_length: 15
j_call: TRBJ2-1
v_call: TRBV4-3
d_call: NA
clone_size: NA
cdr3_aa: CASSQVAVSYNEQFF
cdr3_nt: TGCGCCAGCAGCCAAGTCGCGGTCTCCTACAATGAGCAGTTCTTC

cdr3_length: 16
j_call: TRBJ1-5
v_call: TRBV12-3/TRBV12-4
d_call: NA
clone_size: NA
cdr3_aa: CASSLQELRGNQPQHF
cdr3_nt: TGTGCCAGCAGTTTACAGGAACTTCGGGGGAATCAGCCCCAGCATTTT

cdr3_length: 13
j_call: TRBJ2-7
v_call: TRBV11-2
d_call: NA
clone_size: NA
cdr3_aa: CASSLSFRGEQYF
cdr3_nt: TGTGCCAGCAGCTTATCCTTTAGGGGCGAGCAGTACTTC

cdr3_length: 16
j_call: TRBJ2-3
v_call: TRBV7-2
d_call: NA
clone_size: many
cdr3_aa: CASSLGSIVGTDTQYF
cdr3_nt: TGTGCCAGCAGCTTAGGTTCAATCGTGGGTACAGATACGCAGTATTTT

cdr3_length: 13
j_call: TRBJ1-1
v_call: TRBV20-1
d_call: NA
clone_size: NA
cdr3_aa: CSAPKGLSAEAFF
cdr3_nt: TGCAGTGCCCCGAAGGGACTTAGTGCTGAAGCTTTCTTT

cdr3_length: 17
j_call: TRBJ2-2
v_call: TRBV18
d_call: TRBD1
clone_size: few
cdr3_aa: CASSPPNQRQGTGELFF
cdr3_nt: TGTGCCAGCTCACCACCTAACCAAAGACAGGGCACCGGGGAGCTGTTTTTT

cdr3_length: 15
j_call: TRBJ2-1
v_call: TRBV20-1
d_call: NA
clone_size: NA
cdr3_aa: CSARIYYRYYNEQFF
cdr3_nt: TGCAGTGCTCGAATTTATTATAGGTACTACAATGAGCAGTTCTTC

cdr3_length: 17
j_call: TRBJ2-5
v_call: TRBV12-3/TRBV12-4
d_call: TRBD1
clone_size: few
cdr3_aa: CASSLRLTLGQQETQYF
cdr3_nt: TGTGCCAGCAGCCTCCGGCTGACCCTGGGACAGCAAGAGACCCAGTACTTC

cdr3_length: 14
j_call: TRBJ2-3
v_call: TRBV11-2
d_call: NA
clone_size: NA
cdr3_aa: CASSLGWDTRAQYF
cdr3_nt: TGTGCCAGCAGCTTAGGGTGGGATACGAGGGCGCAGTATTTT

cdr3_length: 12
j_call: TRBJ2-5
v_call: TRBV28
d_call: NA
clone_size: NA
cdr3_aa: CASKEQPQTQYF
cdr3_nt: TGTGCCAGCAAGGAACAGCCGCAGACCCAGTACTTC

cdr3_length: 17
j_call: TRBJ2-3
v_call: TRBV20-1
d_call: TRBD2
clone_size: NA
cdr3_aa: CSAGVVMGLAGEDTQYF
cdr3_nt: TGCAGTGCTGGAGTAGTCATGGGACTAGCGGGAGAGGATACGCAGTATTTT

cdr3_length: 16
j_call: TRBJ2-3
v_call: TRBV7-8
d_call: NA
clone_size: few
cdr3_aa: CASSPWDFGRADTQYF
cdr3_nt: TGTGCCAGCAGCCCTTGGGACTTTGGTAGGGCAGATACGCAGTATTTT

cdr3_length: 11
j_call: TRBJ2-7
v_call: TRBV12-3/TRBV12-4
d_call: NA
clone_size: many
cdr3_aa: CASTLGYEQYF
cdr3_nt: TGTGCCAGCACTCTGGGATACGAGCAGTACTTC

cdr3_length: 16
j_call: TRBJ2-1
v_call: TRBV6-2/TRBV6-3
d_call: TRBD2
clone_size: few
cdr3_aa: CASIATGTSGRGEQFF
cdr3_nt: TGTGCCAGCATCGCCACCGGGACTAGCGGGAGGGGTGAGCAGTTCTTC

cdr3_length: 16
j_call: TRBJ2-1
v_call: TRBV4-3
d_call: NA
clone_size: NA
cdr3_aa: CASSQEGGGRYNEQFF
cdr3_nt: TGCGCCAGCAGCCAAGAGGGCGGCGGGCGCTACAATGAGCAGTTCTTC

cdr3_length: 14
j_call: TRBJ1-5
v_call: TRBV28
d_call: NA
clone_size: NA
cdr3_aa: CASSFTGGGGAQHF
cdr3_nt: TGTGCCAGCAGTTTCACTGGCGGCGGTGGAGCCCAGCATTTT

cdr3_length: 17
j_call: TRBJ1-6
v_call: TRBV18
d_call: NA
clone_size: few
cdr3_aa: CASSTNRATGNNSPLHF
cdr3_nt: TGTGCCAGCTCAACTAATCGCGCGACGGGCAATAATTCACCCCTCCACTTT

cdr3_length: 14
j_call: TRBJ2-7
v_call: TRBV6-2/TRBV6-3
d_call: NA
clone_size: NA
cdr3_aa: CASSYSVPSGEQYF
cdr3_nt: TGTGCCAGCAGTTACTCAGTCCCATCGGGTGAGCAGTACTTC

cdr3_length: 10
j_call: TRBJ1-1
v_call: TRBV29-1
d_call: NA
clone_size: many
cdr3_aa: CSAEGESAFF
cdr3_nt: TGCAGCGCCGAGGGGGAATCGGCTTTCTTT

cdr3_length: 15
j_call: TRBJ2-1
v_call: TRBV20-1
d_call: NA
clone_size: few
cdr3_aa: CSARDPWFGGGEQFF
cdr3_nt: TGCAGTGCTAGAGATCCGTGGTTTGGGGGCGGCGAGCAGTTCTTC

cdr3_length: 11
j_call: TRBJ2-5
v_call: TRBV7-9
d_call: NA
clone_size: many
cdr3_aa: CASTLQETQYF
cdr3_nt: TGTGCCAGCACCTTACAAGAGACCCAGTACTTC

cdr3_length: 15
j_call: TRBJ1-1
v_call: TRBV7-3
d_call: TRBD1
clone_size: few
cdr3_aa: CASSLDSGDRTEAFF
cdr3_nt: TGTGCCAGCAGCTTGGACTCAGGGGACAGAACTGAAGCTTTCTTT

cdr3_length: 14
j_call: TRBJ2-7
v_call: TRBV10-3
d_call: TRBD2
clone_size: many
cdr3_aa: CAISTGTSSYEQYF
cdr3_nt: TGTGCCATCAGTACCGGGACTAGCAGCTACGAGCAGTACTTC

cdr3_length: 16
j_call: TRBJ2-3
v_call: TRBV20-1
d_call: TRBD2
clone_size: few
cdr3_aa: CSARRWTSGSTDTQYF
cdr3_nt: TGCAGTGCTAGACGGTGGACTAGCGGGAGCACAGATACGCAGTATTTT